Sequencing of this T cell receptor (beta chain) was carried out in a study of T cells expressing NK-cell markers. TCRdb reprocessed the 5' RACE reads and stores each CDR3 protein as one record, lacking DNA. The sample's table shows a few hundred thousand distinct CDR3 sequences. This CDR3 is built from 16 residues. Germline loops: CDR1 MNHNS, CDR2 SASEGT. The chain is built from TRBV6-1 and TRBJ1-1; TCRdb lists TRBD1, though no DNA is available to test this call. This clonotype was obtained from a woman in her 50s in good health. The sample comprised blood T cells: a sorted CD56 or NKG2C T cell subset, CD4+ or CD8+ T cells, or bulk PBMC T cells (not recorded which). The CDR3 reads CASSDRDRGFGAEAFF.